These 22 T cell receptor beta chains came from one sample sequenced in a study of blood T cell repertoires in COVID-19. Libraries were prepared by immunoSEQ multiplex PCR; TCRdb keeps only in-frame clonotypes and omits some of them. The sample lists around 700,000 clones, 70% to 90% seen once, with approximately 0.25% in the top ten. Sequencing was carried out using peripheral blood. The source is a woman between 18 and 30 years old with acute or convalescent COVID-19.

This clone was seen only once. The chain recombines TRBV20-1 with TRBJ1-1; D not certain. The V and J ends lost 7 bases and 3 bases respectively, with 9 bases between them. Germline V CDR1 and CDR2: DFQATT, SNEGSKA (reference sequence). The CDR3 is made up of 11 amino acids. CDR3 sequence: CSGEVDTEAFF. CDR3 sequence (DNA): TGCAGTGGGGAGGTGGACACTGAAGCTTTCTTT.

V usage is TRBV27 and J usage is TRBJ1-2, with 8 bases aligning to TRBD1. CDR3 length equals 16 residues. Germline values: CDR1 MNHEY, CDR2 SMNVEV (reference sequence). Germline trimming cut 0 bases from V and 3 bases from J; bases unmatched to any gene: 6. The CDR3 sequence: CASSLSQGAQHYGYTF. The CDR3 nucleotides are TGTGCCAGCAGTTTATCCCAGGGGGCGCAGCACTATGGCTACACCTTC.

CDR3 residues: CASSLDTFSSSYNEQFF. The CDR3 DNA follows: TGTGCCAGCAGCCTCGACACCTTCTCGAGCTCCTACAATGAGCAGTTCTTC. This chain uses TRBV5-6 with TRBJ2-1; D gene ambiguous. The V end was cut by 4 bases, the J end by 0 bases, with 17 bases between. Per germline, CDR1 SGHDT and CDR2 YYEEEE. The CDR3 loop spans 17 amino acids.

This chain connects TRBV6-2 or TRBV6-3 to TRBJ2-5; a possible D gene is TRBD1 (7 bases). CDR3 size: 15 residues. Germline assignment: CDR1 MNHEY and CDR2 SVGEGT. V dropped 4 bases and J dropped 3 bases, with 15 bases sitting between them. In DNA form, the CDR3 reads TGTGCCAGCAGTTCCGCAGGGGGGCGAGAAGAGACCCAGTACTTC. It yields the protein CASSSAGGREETQYF.

Concerning this clone itself: At the DNA level, this CDR3 is encoded by other sequences in the same sample as well. The chain recombines TRBV12-3 or TRBV12-4 with TRBJ1-1; D gene ambiguous. Trimming shortened V by 1 base and J by 1 base, and 4 bases separated the two germline ends. The CDR3 has 13 amino acids. This CDR3 is CASSLVRNTEAFF. The CDR3 DNA is TGTGCCAGCAGTTTAGTTCGGAACACTGAAGCTTTCTTT.

J is TRBJ1-4 and V is TRBV9; 7 bases map to TRBD1. The germline gives CDR1 SGDLS, CDR2 YYNGEE. The CDR3 has 14 amino acids. V gave up 0 bases and J gave up 7 bases; unmatched junction bases: 3. The CDR3 protein is CASSVEGAPEKLFF. The DNA for the CDR3 is TGTGCCAGCAGCGTAGAGGGGGCGCCTGAAAAACTGTTTTTT.

A remark on this clone: The germline gene is not matched at one end of the junction; a read error may be the cause. The J gene is TRBJ2-7, the V gene TRBV25-1, with a tentative D call TRBD2 (5 bases). Germline CDR1 MGHDK, CDR2 SYGVNS. The CDR3 has 13 amino acids. CDR3 in amino acids: CAGSEWGENEQYF. DNA of the CDR3: TGTGCCGGCAGTGAATGGGGAGAGAACGAGCAGTACTTC.

The rearrangement uses TRBV7-9 and TRBJ1-2; perhaps TRBD1 as D (6 bases). V lost 1 base and J lost 4, with 19 bases in between. In germline, CDR1 is SEHNR, CDR2 FQNEAQ (reference sequence). The CDR3 is 17 residues long. The CDR3 region is CASSLDLTGSSGYGYTF. Here the CDR3 DNA reads TGTGCCAGCAGCTTAGATCTTACAGGGAGTAGTGGCTATGGCTACACCTTC. Together with reference TRBV7-9 and TRBJ1-2, the CDR3 gives the full variable domain: DTGVSQNPRHKITKRGQNVTFRCDPISEHNRLYWYRQTLGQGPEFLTYFQNEAQLEKSRLLSDRFSAERPKGSFSTLEIQRTEQGDSAMYLCASSLDLTGSSGYGYTFGSGTRLTVV.

The chain uses TRBV5-6 and TRBJ1-5, with D tentatively TRBD1 (6 bases). This CDR3 contains 18 residues. Germline V gives CDR1 SGHDT, CDR2 YYEEEE. The V end was cut by 2 bases, the J end by 5 bases, with 23 bases between. CDR3 sequence (DNA): TGTGCCAGCAGCTTTGGCCCCAGAACAGGGCACGAATATCAGCCCCAGCATTTT. This codes for CASSFGPRTGHEYQPQHF.

The J gene is TRBJ1-1, the V gene TRBV3-1 (or the pseudogene TRBV3-2), with D unclear. The CDR3 sequence is 13 residues long. Trimming removed 4 bases at V and 5 bases at J, with 11 bases between. The germline V gene has CDR1 LGHDT and CDR2 YNNKEL (reference sequence). In nucleotides, the CDR3 is TGTGCCAGCAGCCCACACGCGGGGACTGAAGCTTTCTTT. Protein: CASSPHAGTEAFF.

This rearrangement joins TRBV18 to TRBJ2-5; 11 bases line up with TRBD2. J lost 2 bases, V lost 2 bases, and 4 bases had no gene match. Germline CDR1 KGHSH, CDR2 LQKENI. The CDR3 sequence is 16 residues long. The CDR3 here is CASSPSTSGAQETQYF. CDR3 nucleotides: TGTGCCAGCTCACCATCGACTAGCGGGGCACAAGAGACCCAGTACTTC. The whole variable domain, filled in from reference TRBV18 and TRBJ2-5, reads NAGVMQNPRHLVRRRGQEARLRCSPMKGHSHVYWYRQLPEEGLKFMVYLQKENIIDESGMPKERFSAEFPKEGPSILRIQQVVRGDSAAYFCASSPSTSGAQETQYFGPGTRLLVL.

The rearrangement joins TRBV5-5 to TRBJ2-1; D remains unclear. The CDR3 runs to 15 residues. CDR1 is SGHKS, CDR2 YYEKEE, per germline (reference sequence). The V end lost 0 bases, the J end lost 0 bases, and 7 bases lay between the germline ends. In DNA form, the CDR3 reads TGTGCCAGCAGCTTGGCTCTAAGCTCCTACAATGAGCAGTTCTTC. The encoded protein is CASSLALSSYNEQFF. Looking up the rest from reference TRBV5-5 and TRBJ2-1 gives the full variable domain: DAGVTQSPTHLIKTRGQQVTLRCSPISGHKSVSWYQQVLGQGPQFIFQYYEKEERGRGNFPDRFSARQFPNYSSELNVNALLLGDSALYLCASSLALSSYNEQFFGPGTRLTVL.

The CDR3 spells CASSIPGQALQETQYF. In nucleotides, the CDR3 is TGTGCCAGCAGCATCCCGGGACAGGCCCTACAAGAGACCCAGTACTTC. The chain combines TRBV7-9 with TRBJ2-5; 8 bases map to TRBD1. The germline V gene encodes CDR1 SEHNR and CDR2 FQNEAQ (reference sequence). V gave up 5 bases and J gave up 2 bases; unmatched junction bases: 10. The CDR3 extends over 16 amino acids. Full variable domain (missing parts from reference TRBV7-9 and TRBJ2-5): DTGVSQNPRHKITKRGQNVTFRCDPISEHNRLYWYRQTLGQGPEFLTYFQNEAQLEKSRLLSDRFSAERPKGSFSTLEIQRTEQGDSAMYLCASSIPGQALQETQYFGPGTRLLVL.

V and J are TRBV7-9 and TRBJ2-3, with 12 nucleotides matching TRBD2. The CDR3 sequence is 15 residues long. J was trimmed by 5 bases and V by 5 bases; bases with no gene match: 5. CDR1 and CDR2 from the germline V gene are SEHNR and FQNEAQ (reference sequence). The chain's CDR3 is CASSPTSGGRDTQYF. The CDR3 nucleotides read TGTGCCAGCAGCCCGACTAGCGGGGGTAGAGATACGCAGTATTTT.

This chain connects TRBV7-2 to TRBJ1-5, with D tentatively TRBD1 (5 bases). The V end lost 2 bases, the J end lost 2 bases, and 10 bases lay between the germline ends. The CDR3 length is 15 residues. Germline assignment: CDR1 SGHTA and CDR2 FQGNSA. DNA of the CDR3: TGTGCCAGCAGCTTAACAGGCCGGGGCAATCAGCCCCAGCATTTT. Translated, it gives CASSLTGRGNQPQHF.

The chain carries TRBV6-5 and TRBJ1-2, with 7 bases lining up with TRBD1. V dropped 6 bases and J dropped 8; count of bases not matched to a gene: 9. The CDR3 has 13 amino acids. Germline CDR1 reads MNHEY; CDR2 reads SVGAGI. CDR3 DNA sequence: TGTGCCAGCAGCCAACAGGGGTCCCGAGGCTACACCTTC. It specifies CASSQQGSRGYTF.

The V gene is TRBV30, the J gene TRBJ1-4; TRBD1 agrees at 8 bases. Germline V CDR1 and CDR2: GTSNPN, SVGIG (reference sequence). Trimming removed 0 bases from V and 1 base from J; junction bases left unmatched: 10. The CDR3 is 18 amino acids. CDR3 nucleotides: TGTGCCTGGAGTGTAGACAGGGGATTACTTCGAACTAATGAAAAACTGTTTTTT. This translates into CAWSVDRGLLRTNEKLFF.

This clone has a single count. This chain joins TRBV5-1 and TRBJ1-2; D is undetermined. Trimming shortened V by 0 bases and J by 4 bases, and 4 bases separated the two germline ends. The CDR3 sequence is 12 residues long. CDR1 SGHRS and CDR2 YFSETQ come from the germline V gene. The CDR3 bases are TGCGCCAGCAGCTTGGACGGCTATGGCTACACCTTC. It translates to CASSLDGYGYTF.

The chain joins TRBV6-2 or TRBV6-3 to TRBJ1-6; D is possibly TRBD1 (5 bases). Germline V gene lookup returns CDR1 MNHEY and CDR2 SVGEGT. The CDR3 length is 18 residues. V was shortened by 6 bases and J by 0 bases, with 18 bases between the two germline ends. CDR3 sequence (DNA): TGTGCCAGCAGCAAGGCGGGGAAGGGGAGCTCCTATAATTCACCCCTCCACTTT. This gives the protein CASSKAGKGSSYNSPLHF.

The chain employs TRBV6-6 and TRBJ1-5; no definite D call. V lost 8 bases and J 2 bases, leaving 16 bases between the germline ends. The CDR3 loop spans 15 amino acids. CDR1 MNHNY and CDR2 SVGAGI come from the germline V gene (reference sequence). The CDR3 loop is CASRSGMVGNQPQHF. The CDR3 DNA is TGTGCCAGCCGATCAGGTATGGTTGGCAATCAGCCCCAGCATTTT.

V usage is TRBV7-7 and J usage is TRBJ2-3; TRBD2 matches at 15 bases. CDR1 is SSHAT and CDR2 is FNYEAQ in the germline V gene (reference sequence). This CDR3 region has 22 residues. The junction had 19 bases not matched to a gene; V was cut back by 5 bases and J by 1 base. The CDR3 region has the DNA TGTGCCAGCAGCCAGTCCCCCAATGGACTAGCGGGGGGGCGGTATGGCACAGATACGCAGTATTTT. It codes for CASSQSPNGLAGGRYGTDTQYF.

The table lists this clone with a count of one. J is TRBJ1-5 and V is TRBV9; 7 bases are a match to TRBD1. Trimming cost V 0 bases and J 0 bases; bases outside gene matches: 18. CDR3 size: 21 residues. CDR1 and CDR2 (germline): SGDLS, YYNGEE. CDR3 residues: CASSVAGRIQGNGVSNQPQHF. In nucleotides, the CDR3 is TGTGCCAGCAGCGTAGCCGGACGAATACAGGGGAACGGGGTTAGCAATCAGCCCCAGCATTTT.